This TCR beta chain was sequenced in a study of cytomegalovirus exposure and HLA in healthy donors. Points from the study as a whole: About 87% or about 30% of the time was how often most TCR beta V segments were productive, according to an earlier analysis. Several top significant clusters appeared, in a later analysis, to be linked to common viral pathogens.

J lost 1 base, V lost 5 bases, and 4 bases had no gene match. This CDR3 is 15 amino acids long. From germline, CDR1 is MNHEY and CDR2 SMNVEV (reference sequence). In its sample, this clone was seen a few times. The antigen remains undetermined. Primers included in the PCR were 60 Vbeta and 13 Jbeta primers. Sequenced by immunoSEQ multiplex PCR; TCRdb stores in-frame clones only, minus some. This sample has 150,000 to 200,000 clones, with around four fifths found just once. What was sequenced was PBMCs. This chain connects TRBV27 to TRBJ2-3; 9 bases are a match to TRBD2. The TCR was taken from a man aged 18 to 29 in good health and CMV-seropositive. In nucleotides, the CDR3 is TGTGCCAGCAGTCCTGCTAGCGGGGGCACAGATACGCAGTATTTT. Encoded protein: CASSPASGGTDTQYF.